The entry below describes one TCR beta chain. No cognate antigen has been identified for it. No base quality values were provided; no much bigger clone lies one nucleotide off. The TCR beta CDR3 regions were amplified from RNA transcripts. For the first round of RT-PCR on the TCR CDR3, the HTBI primer set was used together with the Qiagen OneStep RT-PCR kit. Libraries were constructed in a second round of multiplex PCR, after which size selection and purification were carried out. Libraries were sequenced paired-end with 100 bp reads on an Illumina HiSeq2000. The authors processed their data as follows. SOAPnuke was used to process the raw data, throwing out any read that contained adapters or uncalled bases, had a mean Phred below 15, or lacked an exact constant-primer or identifier match. High-quality paired reads were merged using COPE v1.2.5, and each unique nucleotide sequence was defined as a clonotype. MiTCR v1.1 was used to align clonotypes to the IMGT TRBV, TRBD and TRBJ reference segments. Only V-J combinations with frequency above 0.0001, covering about 99% of repertoires, were analysed. The TCS score was defined as the ratio of F50 (clonal expansion) to E x V (chaos), calculated using BLOSUM62-based TCRdist between CDR3 peptides within each V-J. Welch's t-statistics and random forest reduced some 510 V-J features to roughly 13, which were used in a naive Bayes classifier (R e1071). Thyroid-blood repertoire similarity was quantified with the Morisita-Horn index. TCRdb passed the public sequencing reads through fastp at Q25 and MiXCR, retaining productive beta sequences. Here each entry gathers all rows of one CDR3 protein and keeps the most common genes and DNA. Here the V and J calls rest on TCRdb's processing, not on the authors' analysis. The sample has 600,000 to 800,000 distinct CDR3 sequences on record, under 45% of them singletons. Around 31% of the sample is held by the ten biggest clonotypes.

The CDR3 sequence holds 14 residues, the cysteine and phenylalanine included. Only CDR3 DNA is held: 42 bases, read in frame from base 1. As encoded in the germline V gene, CDR1 is SNHLY while CDR2 is FYNNEI. A patient counted as having stable Graves' hyperthyroidism if no progression to ophthalmopathy occurred over 18 months of follow-up. The hyperthyroidism patients were between 18 and 65 years old and newly diagnosed, with a disease duration of less than 2 months. Exclusion was applied to patients with uncontrolled infections, other autoimmune diseases, pregnancy or lactation. Clinical symptoms, serum thyroxine and TRAb, thyroid ultrasound, and orbital computed tomography formed the basis for the diagnoses. Ficoll-Paque density gradient centrifugation was used to isolate PBMCs from 8 to 10 ml of fresh peripheral blood. Total RNA was extracted with Trizol reagent, and quality was checked on an Agilent 2100 Bioanalyzer.

This entry belongs to a study of T cells in Graves' hyperthyroidism and ophthalmopathy (dated by TCRdb to the late 2010s). About the study as a whole: Peripheral blood samples were taken at initial diagnosis, before any treatment was given. In addition, the study compared T-cell repertoires in thyroid tissue and in blood from roughly six Graves' hyperthyroidism patients. A discovery cohort of approximately 100 patients, roughly 45 with Graves' ophthalmopathy and more than 55 with stable Graves' hyperthyroidism, was used to find distinguishing TCR V-J signatures. After sampling, hyperthyroidism patients received methimazole starting at 30 mg daily, and ophthalmopathy patients received high-dose intravenous methylprednisolone. The approximately 100 discovery patients were divided at random into training and test sets in a 7:3 ratio. The paper describes TCR Vbeta CDR3 sequencing of more than 120 peripheral blood samples, made up of some 40 ophthalmopathy patients, more than 70 hyperthyroidism patients and 17 progressor patients. An independent validation cohort of about 20 hyperthyroidism patients and 17 patients who later progressed to ophthalmopathy tested prospective prediction of ophthalmopathy.

The paper as a whole reports these results and caveats: In validation, progression to ophthalmopathy was predicted by the model with more than 65% sensitivity and roughly 72% specificity, a median of 6.5 months before onset. In cross-validation, a model built on a 13 V-J signature told ophthalmopathy apart from stable hyperthyroidism with approximately 90% sensitivity and roughly 81% specificity, and in testing the same model reached 80%/75%. Sample size was not statistically predetermined, and investigators were not blinded to group allocation. Most expanded thyroid clonotypes (frequency above 0.001) were also found in blood, which suggests that blood repertoires may mirror thyroid immune responses.

The sequence is built from TRBV2 and TRBJ2-7; TRBD2 is possibly the D segment (6 matching bases). The J call may be mistaken, given a closer DNA end match to TRBJ2-1. Material for sequencing was blood. This TCR was sampled from a woman aged 40 to 50 with Graves' hyperthyroidism. The CDR3 region reads CASSPDYPYNEQFF. The DNA is as follows: TGTGCCAGCAGCCCGGACTACCCCTACAATGAGCAGTTCTTC.